This T cell receptor beta chain was obtained from a study of shared clonotypes between healthy human individuals. The assay was immunoSEQ multiplex PCR, and TCRdb's table has in-frame clones only and misses some. The data show some 2,100,000 clones, with about 94% seen just once and approximately 0.13% held by the top ten. From germline, CDR1 is SQVTM and CDR2 ANQGSEA. The CDR3 sequence is 15 residues long. V lost 5 bases to trimming and J lost 9 bases; unmatched junction nucleotides: 8. This chain joins TRBV29-1 and TRBJ2-1, with TRBD2 matching over 15 bases. The material sequenced was naive CD4+ T cells sorted from blood. Subset indicated: CD45RA+ positively selected. This clonotype was obtained from a young man in good health. Here the CDR3 reads CSVSLRTSGRAEQFF. The CDR3 DNA reads TGCAGCGTTTCCCTGCGGACTAGCGGGAGGGCTGAGCAGTTCTTC.